The present TCR beta chain was sequenced within a study of cytomegalovirus exposure and HLA in healthy donors. Overall study findings and caveats: Upon later analysis, HLA-associated TCR beta chains proved more clonally expanded than other, equally common chains. Sequencing had likely introduced a cluster of highly shared sequence variants as an artifact.

About this clone: What it recognizes is unknown.

The PCR was carried out with 60 Vbeta primers and 13 Jbeta primers. TCRdb's copy holds only in-frame clones and misses some; the assay was immunoSEQ multiplex PCR. The data show some 180,000 clones, about 9% seen once. Sequenced material: PBMCs. This sequence originates from a young woman in good health and CMV-seropositive.

The CDR3 region is CASSETFTGSYEQYF. The CDR3 region has the DNA TGTGCCAGCAGTGAGACCTTTACAGGGTCCTACGAGCAGTACTTC. The chain uses TRBV6-1 and TRBJ2-7; TRBD1 is a possible D gene (6 bases). V lost 3 bases and J lost 1, with 13 bases in between. The CDR3 loop spans 15 amino acids. Germline V gives CDR1 MNHNS, CDR2 SASEGT.